The 14 T cell receptor beta chains in this list originate from one sample, sequenced in a study of cytomegalovirus exposure and HLA in healthy donors. Researchers ran the PCR with 60 Vbeta and 13 Jbeta primers. Sequenced by immunoSEQ multiplex PCR; TCRdb stores in-frame clones only, minus some. The sample holds just over 150,000 clones, about 80% seen once. The sequenced sample consisted of PBMCs. The receptor source for this set is a female donor in good health and CMV-seronegative.

The chain links TRBV11-2 to TRBJ2-2; D may be TRBD2 (5 bases). The CDR3 runs 12 residues. Per germline, CDR1 SGHAT and CDR2 FQNNGV. The V end was cut by 6 bases, the J end by 6 bases, with 8 bases between. The CDR3 nucleotides are TGTGCCAGCAGTCCTAGCTCCGGGGAGCTGTTTTTT. Translated, it gives CASSPSSGELFF.

The chain recombines TRBV5-1 with TRBJ1-2; 8 bases align to TRBD1. The CDR3 consists of 14 residues. Trimming at V came to 6 bases and at J to 3 bases, leaving 7 bases not matched to a gene. Germline CDR1 reads SGHRS; CDR2 reads YFSETQ. Written as DNA, the CDR3 is TGCGCCAGCACCTCGACAGGGGAGTACTATGGCTACACCTTC. It is translated as CASTSTGEYYGYTF.

The chain couples TRBV5-4 to TRBJ1-2; D gene unclear. CDR3 size: 17 residues. CDR1 and CDR2 (germline): SGHNT, YYREEE (reference sequence). The germline V and J ends were trimmed by 1 base and 1 base, with 17 bases remaining between them. CDR3 in amino acids: CASSLRGGSARNYGYTF. Here the CDR3 DNA reads TGTGCCAGCAGCTTGCGGGGTGGGAGCGCTCGTAACTATGGCTACACCTTC.

The chain carries TRBV9 and TRBJ1-1, with TRBD1 identical over 8 bases. J was trimmed by 6 bases and V by 4 bases; bases with no gene match: 5. Germline lookup yields CDR1 SGDLS and CDR2 YYNGEE. This CDR3 has 13 amino acids. CDR3: CASSLGTGSEAFF. CDR3 sequence (DNA): TGTGCCAGCAGCTTAGGGACAGGCTCTGAAGCTTTCTTT.

The chain has TRBV5-6 and TRBJ1-1, with D possibly being TRBD1 (5 bases). The CDR3 runs to 16 residues. Germline-derived CDR1 and CDR2 are SGHDT and YYEEEE. V lost 5 bases, J lost 1 base, and 18 bases lay in between. The CDR3 sequence is CASRERLTAPNTEAFF. CDR3 bases: TGTGCCAGCAGGGAGAGGCTGACAGCTCCGAACACTGAAGCTTTCTTT.

The chain has TRBV7-2 and TRBJ2-3; D perhaps matches TRBD2 (5 bases). V was cut by 5 bases and J by 3 bases, with 12 bases left in between. Germline V gene data show CDR1 as SGHTA and CDR2 as FQGNSA. This CDR3 is 14 amino acids long. CDR3 residues: CASSPKLGTDTQYF. CDR3 DNA sequence: TGTGCCAGCAGCCCCAAACTAGGAACAGATACGCAGTATTTT.

The chain is built from TRBV27 and TRBJ2-3; possible D gene TRBD1, 6 bases. Looked up from germline, CDR1 is MNHEY and CDR2 is SMNVEV (reference sequence). The CDR3 sequence is 14 residues long. V was shortened by 6 bases and J by 2 bases, with 12 bases between the two germline ends. The CDR3 DNA sequence: TGTGCCAGCAGCCCCGGACAGTCCACAGATACGCAGTATTTT. It codes for CASSPGQSTDTQYF.

V and J are TRBV11-1 and TRBJ1-4; 9 bases map to TRBD1. CDR1 and CDR2 (germline): SGHAT, FQDESV (reference sequence). The CDR3 runs 13 residues. The ends lost 5 bases at V and 8 bases at J; junction bases unmatched: 3. Here the CDR3 DNA reads TGTGCCAGCAGCCGCGGACAGGGGGAAAAACTGTTTTTT. Residues: CASSRGQGEKLFF.

The CDR3 loop reads CASGEGGAYEQYF. Here the CDR3 DNA reads TGTGCCAGCGGGGAGGGGGGAGCCTACGAGCAGTACTTC. The V gene is TRBV2, the J gene TRBJ2-7, with D perhaps matching TRBD2 (7 bases). The CDR3 contains 13 residues. With 8 bases removed from V and 2 bases from J, the gap between germline ends came to 13 bases. The germline gives CDR1 SNHLY, CDR2 FYNNEI.

The chain employs TRBV5-1 and TRBJ1-6, with TRBD1 matching over 8 bases. CDR1 and CDR2 (germline): SGHRS, YFSETQ. CDR3 length equals 14 residues. V was clipped by 4 bases and J by 8 bases; unmatched bases: 5. The DNA of the CDR3 is TGCGCCAGCAGCACAGGACAGGGCGATTCACCCCTCCACTTT. This encodes CASSTGQGDSPLHF.

The rearrangement uses TRBV7-8 and TRBJ2-5; the match to TRBD2 covers 9 bases. J gave up 1 base and V 5 bases, and 23 bases lay outside the gene matches. Germline CDR1 and CDR2: SGHVS and FQNEAQ. This CDR3 contains 21 residues. CDR3 DNA: TGTGCCAGCAGCCAAGGGGACAGAGTAGTAGCGGGAGCCCCTGTCCAAGAGACCCAGTACTTC. The encoded protein is CASSQGDRVVAGAPVQETQYF.

The rearrangement uses TRBV2 and TRBJ2-5; 11 nucleotides line up with TRBD2. The CDR3 runs 16 residues. V gave up 3 bases and J gave up 3 bases; unmatched junction bases: 6. From germline, CDR1 is SNHLY and CDR2 FYNNEI. In nucleotides, the CDR3 is TGTGCCAGCAGTGAGGGGCTAGCGGGGGGCGAAGAGACCCAGTACTTC. Its protein is CASSEGLAGGEETQYF.

The chain employs TRBV18 and TRBJ2-7; D is uncertain. The ends were cut back, 4 bases at V and 0 bases at J, with 7 bases in the middle. Germline assignment: CDR1 KGHSH and CDR2 LQKENI. This CDR3 has 13 amino acids. The CDR3 spells CASSQQISYEQYF. The DNA for the CDR3 is TGTGCCAGCTCACAACAGATCTCCTACGAGCAGTACTTC.

The count of this clone is one. This same CDR3 is encoded by further DNA sequences in the sample. V usage is TRBV5-1 and J usage is TRBJ2-2, with a weak D call TRBD2 (6 bases). This CDR3 is 14 amino acids long. The germline V and J ends were trimmed by 8 bases and 5 bases, with 16 bases remaining between them. Germline values: CDR1 SGHRS, CDR2 YFSETQ. The CDR3 nucleotides read TGCGCCAGTTCCGGGACTTCCGGTACCGGGGAGCTGTTTTTT. Its protein is CASSGTSGTGELFF.